The T cell receptor beta chain described here comes from a study of cytomegalovirus exposure and HLA in healthy donors. Overall study: An earlier analysis found some 120 million unique TCR beta sequences from approximately 190 million T cells. Broader study findings: The authors judged a highly shared variant cluster likely a sequencing artifact. Most TCR sequences were uncommon, yet certain public TCRs appeared in many donors. Later analysis found that TCR beta chains associated with HLA were more clonally expanded than other, equally common chains.

For this clone: Its antigen is not known.

The V and J ends lost 0 bases and 10 bases, in that order; junction bases with no gene match: 9. CDR1 is MNHEY, CDR2 SVGAGI, per germline. The CDR3 consists of 16 residues. 60 Vbeta and 13 Jbeta primers were used in PCR. Clones were read by immunoSEQ multiplex PCR, and TCRdb kept only the in-frame ones, dropping some. The sample has about 87,000 clones, around 68% seen once. The chain recombines TRBV6-5 with TRBJ1-6; TRBD1 aligns across 7 bases. The specimen was PBMCs. The sequence was obtained from a man aged 30-40 years in good health and CMV-seropositive. The CDR3, as DNA: TGTGCCAGCAGTTACTCGAGAACAGGGGACGGCTCACCCCTCCACTTT. This translates into CASSYSRTGDGSPLHF.